Below are 14 T cell receptor beta chains sequenced from a single sample in a study of technical replicates of blood from several donors. TCRdb's copy holds only in-frame clones and misses some; the assay was immunoSEQ multiplex PCR. The data show tens of thousands of clones, around 94% seen once. Input material: T cells isolated from PBMCs. The source is a human donor in good health.

Only a few counts were recorded for this clone. This chain connects TRBV20-1 to TRBJ1-1; D unclear. V gave up 6 bases and J gave up 9 bases, with 11 bases separating them. There are 10 residues in the CDR3. Germline assignment: CDR1 DFQATT and CDR2 SNEGSKA (reference sequence). The CDR3 region is CSATPHKAFF. The CDR3, as DNA: TGCAGTGCCACCCCACATAAAGCTTTCTTT.

The CDR3 here is CASSLTGTNTEAFF. DNA of the CDR3: TGCGCCAGCAGCTTGACAGGGACGAACACTGAAGCTTTCTTT. The V call is TRBV5-1, the J call TRBJ1-1, with D tentatively TRBD1 (6 bases). CDR1 and CDR2 from the germline V gene are SGHRS and YFSETQ. CDR3 length equals 14 residues. V was trimmed by 1 base and J by 1 base, leaving 8 bases between them.

The chain carries TRBV27 and TRBJ1-1; TRBD1 matches 7 bases. V lost 4 bases to trimming and J lost 1 base; unmatched junction nucleotides: 3. Germline CDR1 reads MNHEY; CDR2 reads SMNVEV (reference sequence). The CDR3 contains 14 residues. The CDR3 DNA reads as TGTGCCAGCAGTTCTCCAGGGGGGAACACTGAAGCTTTCTTT. It yields the protein CASSSPGGNTEAFF.

The chain recombines TRBV13 with TRBJ2-2; D remains unclear. Trimming left V 0 bases short and J 6 bases short, with 11 bases between. Germline lookup yields CDR1 PRHDT and CDR2 FYEKMQ (reference sequence). The CDR3 is made up of 15 amino acids. Here the CDR3 DNA reads TGTGCCAGCAGCTTAGGCTATTTTGAGCCCGGGGAGCTGTTTTTT. This codes for CASSLGYFEPGELFF.

This chain connects TRBV2 to TRBJ2-7; D may be TRBD2 (6 bases). This CDR3 region has 14 residues. Trimming took 5 bases from V and 1 from J, leaving 12 bases between them. From germline, CDR1 is SNHLY and CDR2 FYNNEI. In DNA form, the CDR3 reads TGTGCCAGCAGTTCCGGGACTCGTTCCTACGAGCAGTACTTC. Translation gives CASSSGTRSYEQYF.

The J gene is TRBJ1-5, the V gene TRBV27, with 7 bases identical to TRBD1. Per germline, CDR1 MNHEY and CDR2 SMNVEV (reference sequence). Unmatched junction bases numbered 8, after V lost 5 bases and J lost 4 bases. CDR3 length equals 15 residues. The CDR3 here is CASSKDLQGNQPQHF. The CDR3 DNA reads TGTGCCAGCAGTAAAGACCTACAGGGGAATCAGCCCCAGCATTTT.

This rearrangement joins TRBV28 to TRBJ2-3; D ambiguous. Deletions cut 3 bases from V and 5 bases from J, with 3 bases between. The CDR3 is 11 amino acids. In germline, CDR1 is MDHEN, CDR2 SYDVKM. The DNA for the CDR3 is TGTGCCAGCAGTTTCCAAGATACGCAGTATTTT. As protein: CASSFQDTQYF.

The CDR3 DNA reads TGTGCCAGCAGTGAATCTTTACTCAAGCAGTACTTC. It codes for CASSESLLKQYF. The rearrangement links TRBV6-1 to TRBJ2-7; D uncertain. This CDR3 spans 12 amino acids. Per the germline V gene, CDR1 is MNHNS and CDR2 is SASEGT. V was cut by 2 bases and J by 8 bases, with 10 bases left in between.

This rearrangement joins TRBV14 to TRBJ2-3, with TRBD1 as a possible D gene (5 bases). The germline gives CDR1 SGHDN, CDR2 FVKESK. Trimming shortened V by 5 bases and J by 0 bases, and 12 bases separated the two germline ends. This CDR3 comprises 15 residues. The CDR3 DNA follows: TGTGCCAGCAGCACCCCTGACAGCAGCACAGATACGCAGTATTTT. Translated: CASSTPDSSTDTQYF. The variable domain in full, with the rest retrieved from reference TRBV14 and TRBJ2-3, is EAGVTQFPSHSVIEKGQTVTLRCDPISGHDNLYWYRRVMGKEIKFLLHFVKESKQDESGMPNNRFLAERTGGTYSTLKVQPAELEDSGVYFCASSTPDSSTDTQYFGPGTRLTVL.

The rearrangement uses TRBV7-8 and TRBJ2-1; D may be TRBD2 (5 bases). CDR1 SGHVS and CDR2 FQNEAQ come from the germline V gene. The germline V and J ends were trimmed by 5 bases and 3 bases, with 8 bases remaining between them. The CDR3 consists of 13 residues. CDR3 protein: CASSRTFYNEQFF. CDR3 DNA: TGTGCCAGCAGCCGGACTTTCTACAATGAGCAGTTCTTC.

The chain's CDR3 is CASSLAILDYGYTF. The CDR3 coding sequence is TGTGCCAGCAGCTTAGCAATACTCGACTATGGCTACACCTTC. The rearrangement joins TRBV11-2 to TRBJ1-2; D unclear. The germline CDR1 and CDR2 sequences are SGHAT and FQNNGV. The CDR3 totals 14 residues. V lost 1 base and J lost 3, with 9 bases in between. Drawing the rest from reference TRBV11-2 and TRBJ1-2, the complete variable domain is EAGVAQSPRYKIIEKRQSVAFWCNPISGHATLYWYQQILGQGPKLLIQFQNNGVVDDSQLPKDRFSAERLKGVDSTLKIQPAKLEDSAVYLCASSLAILDYGYTFGSGTRLTVV.

The chain employs TRBV18 and TRBJ1-1, with unresolved D. Per germline, CDR1 KGHSH and CDR2 LQKENI. Trimming took off 3 bases at V and 3 bases at J, with 20 bases between the two ends. This CDR3 has 17 amino acids. CDR3 nucleotides: TGTGCCAGCTCACCCGATTATCTAGGGAGAGAAGACACTGAAGCTTTCTTT. The encoded protein is CASSPDYLGREDTEAFF.

The V and J genes are TRBV10-1 and TRBJ1-6; TRBD1 is a possible D gene (6 bases). The CDR3 spans 12 residues. Trimming left V 3 bases short and J 9 bases short, with 6 bases between. Germline V gene lookup returns CDR1 WNHNN and CDR2 SYGVQD (reference sequence). The CDR3 DNA reads TGCGCCAGCAGTGACAGGGGTTCACCCCTCCACTTT. Residues: CASSDRGSPLHF.

This rearrangement joins TRBV27 to TRBJ2-1; perhaps TRBD1 as D (6 bases). The CDR3 spans 17 residues. Looked up from germline, CDR1 is MNHEY and CDR2 is SMNVEV (reference sequence). V gave up 2 bases and J gave up 0 bases, with 14 bases separating them. The CDR3 sequence is CASSLMGEGGSYNEQFF. The CDR3 DNA is TGTGCCAGCAGTTTAATGGGGGAAGGGGGCTCCTACAATGAGCAGTTCTTC.